The sequence of this TCR beta chain was determined in a study of chemoradiotherapy in HPV16-positive cancers. Germline assignment: CDR1 MDHEN and CDR2 SYDVKM. The CDR3 consists of 11 residues. V shed 7 bases and J shed 7 bases, with 8 bases lying between them. Study conclusions and caveats: In HPV16-positive patients, HPV-responsive T-cell expansion tracked better recurrence-free survival.

Comment on this clone: Its matching antigen is unknown.

Only in-frame clones appear in the TCRdb table, and some are missing; sequencing was by immunoSEQ multiplex PCR. Of more than 9,000 clones listed, around 87% are singletons. This sequence was found in a human donor with HPV-associated anogenital cancer. Sample acquisition took place from a patient who underwent chemoradiotherapy. This chain uses TRBV28 with TRBJ2-1; no reliable D call. In DNA form, the CDR3 reads TGTGCCAGCACCCGCACTAATGAGCAGTTCTTC. Amino acid sequence: CASTRTNEQFF.